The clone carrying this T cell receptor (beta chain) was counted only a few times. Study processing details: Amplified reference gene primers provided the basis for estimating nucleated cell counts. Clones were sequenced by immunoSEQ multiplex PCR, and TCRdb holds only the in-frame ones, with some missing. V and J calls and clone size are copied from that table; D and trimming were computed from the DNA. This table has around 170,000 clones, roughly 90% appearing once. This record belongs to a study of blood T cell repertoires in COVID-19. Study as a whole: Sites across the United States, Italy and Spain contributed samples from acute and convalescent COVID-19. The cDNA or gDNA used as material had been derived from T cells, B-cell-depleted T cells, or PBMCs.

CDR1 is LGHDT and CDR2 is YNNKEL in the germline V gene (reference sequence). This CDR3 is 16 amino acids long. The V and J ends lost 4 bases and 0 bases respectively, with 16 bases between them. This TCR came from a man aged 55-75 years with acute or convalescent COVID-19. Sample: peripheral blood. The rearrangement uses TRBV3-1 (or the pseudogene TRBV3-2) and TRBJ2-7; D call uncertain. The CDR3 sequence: CASSLPTLGPSYEQYV. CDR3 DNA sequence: TGTGCCAGCAGCCTTCCTACTCTTGGGCCCTCCTACGAGCAGTACGTC.